These T cell receptor beta chains were read from a single sample in a study of blood T cells in healthy people across ages. A single record per CDR3 protein comes from TCRdb applying MiXCR to the 5' RACE reads. The sample holds about 680,000 distinct CDR3 sequences; around 45% are singletons and the top ten take approximately 32%. The sequenced sample consisted of blood. The receptors originated from a woman aged 60-75 years in good health. The CDR3 runs from the conserved cysteine through the conserved F or W. Each record gives: V gene, D gene, J gene, clone size, CDR3 protein, CDR3 DNA. The D gene is left open where the match is weak. Some rows have no size entry. The others give once, few or many, or a class for an expanded clone.

>TRBV3-1|TRBD2|TRBJ2-5|.
CASSHPKAGAETQYF
TGTGCCAGCAGCCACCCGAAAGCGGGAGCGGAGACCCAGTACTTC
>TRBV20-1|.|TRBJ1-6|.
CSARPDDLDNSPLHF
TGCAGTGCTAGGCCCGACGACCTTGATAATTCACCCCTCCACTTT
>TRBV24-1|.|TRBJ2-2|few
CATSDFPSRTGELFF
TGTGCCACCAGTGATTTCCCTAGTCGCACCGGGGAGCTGTTTTTT
>TRBV7-2|.|TRBJ1-4|few
CASSLTGQSEKLFF
TGTGCCAGCAGCCTTACAGGGCAGAGTGAAAAACTGTTTTTT
>TRBV10-3|.|TRBJ1-2|once
CAFSESVENYGYTF
TGTGCCTTCAGTGAGTCCGTGGAGAACTATGGCTACACCTTC
>TRBV29-1|.|TRBJ2-5|many
CSVGNLGIVVLGETQYF
TGCAGCGTTGGGAACCTAGGGATAGTCGTTTTGGGTGAGACCCAGTACTTC
>TRBV6-2/TRBV6-3|.|TRBJ2-7|.
CASSSAGTSYEQYF
TGTGCCAGCAGTTCCGCCGGAACGTCCTACGAGCAGTACTTC
>TRBV5-1|TRBD1|TRBJ2-1|.
CASSPDGTGTYNEQFF
TGCGCCAGCAGCCCTGACGGGACAGGGACCTACAATGAGCAGTTCTTC
>TRBV20-1|.|TRBJ1-2|.
CSARVLPRGYTF
TGCAGTGCTAGAGTACTACCGCGCGGCTACACCTTC
>TRBV3-1|.|TRBJ2-7|.
CASSQAIAAYEQYF
TGTGCCAGCAGCCAAGCGATAGCGGCCTACGAGCAGTACTTC
>TRBV3-1|.|TRBJ1-1|.
CASSQAGWATEAFF
TGTGCCAGCAGCCAAGCGGGTTGGGCGACTGAAGCTTTCTTT
>TRBV7-2|.|TRBJ1-6|.
CASSLLGQDNSPLHF
TGTGCCAGCAGCTTATTAGGACAAGATAATTCACCCCTCCACTTT
>TRBV6-2/TRBV6-3|.|TRBJ2-1|.
CASSVVGEQFF
TGTGCCAGCAGTGTAGTAGGTGAGCAGTTCTTC
>TRBV20-1|.|TRBJ2-7|.
CSARRGHGTYEQYF
TGCAGTGCCAGGAGAGGACACGGCACCTACGAGCAGTACTTC
>TRBV28|TRBD2|TRBJ2-3|few
CASSPAGGLYTQYF
TGTGCCAGCAGTCCCGCCGGGGGGTTGTATACGCAGTATTTT
>TRBV7-9|.|TRBJ2-5|.
CASSLRTEQETQYF
TGTGCCAGCAGCCTACGGACGGAGCAAGAGACCCAGTACTTC
>TRBV20-1|TRBD1|TRBJ1-2|.
CSARTGGYGYTF
TGCAGTGCGCGGACAGGGGGCTATGGCTACACCTTC
>TRBV7-2|TRBD1|TRBJ2-1|few
CASSSGQGAVNEQFF
TGTGCCAGCAGCTCGGGACAGGGGGCGGTTAATGAGCAGTTCTTC
>TRBV27|.|TRBJ1-6|few
CASRQGFYGSPLHF
TGTGCCAGCAGACAGGGATTTTACGGTTCACCCCTCCACTTT
>TRBV7-3|.|TRBJ2-7|.
CASRIEGSYEQYF
TGTGCCAGCAGGATAGAGGGCAGCTACGAGCAGTACTTC
>TRBV7-2|.|TRBJ2-5|.
CASSSRGWGEEQYF
TGTGCCAGCAGCTCCAGGGGATGGGGGGAGGAGCAGTACTTC
>TRBV28|TRBD1|TRBJ2-3|few
CASSPGQGPDTQYF
TGTGCCAGCAGTCCGGGACAGGGCCCGGATACGCAGTATTTT
>TRBV7-9|TRBD2|TRBJ2-1|.
CASSLRSGTIHNEQFF
TGTGCCAGCAGCTTAAGGTCGGGGACTATCCACAATGAGCAGTTCTTC
>TRBV6-2/TRBV6-3|.|TRBJ2-7|few
CASTHLYEQYF
TGTGCCAGCACCCATCTCTACGAGCAGTACTTC
>TRBV11-3|.|TRBJ2-3|few
CASSSSRESDTQYF
TGTGCCAGCAGCTCCTCCCGGGAATCGGATACGCAGTATTTT
>TRBV7-2|TRBD2|TRBJ2-7|.
CASSFREGLKYF
TGTGCCAGCAGCTTCCGGGAGGGCCTTAAGTACTTC
>TRBV9|.|TRBJ2-1|.
CASSPFEDFLYNEQFF
TGTGCCAGCAGCCCGTTTGAGGACTTCCTTTACAATGAGCAGTTCTTC
>TRBV3-1|.|TRBJ2-7|few
CASSPSPGEGVYEQYF
TGTGCCAGCAGCCCAAGCCCAGGAGAGGGAGTCTACGAGCAGTACTTC
>TRBV5-1|.|TRBJ2-1|.
CASSLEIADAYNEQFF
TGCGCCAGCAGCTTGGAAATTGCGGACGCCTACAATGAGCAGTTCTTC
>TRBV15|.|TRBJ2-5|.
CATSRRVYQETQYF
TGTGCCACCAGCAGGAGGGTTTACCAAGAGACCCAGTACTTC
>TRBV7-2|.|TRBJ2-3|few
CASRFVGGDTQYF
TGTGCCAGCAGGTTTGTGGGAGGAGATACGCAGTATTTT